Below, one T cell receptor beta chain is given with its context. Data came from immunoSEQ multiplex PCR; TCRdb stores just in-frame clones and leaves some out. The repertoire consists of roughly 68,000 clones, with 87% occurring once and the leading ten covering roughly 3.2%. The sample belongs to a study of blood T cell repertoires in COVID-19. The germline V and J ends were trimmed by 0 bases and 7 bases, with 9 bases remaining between them. The germline V gene has CDR1 LGHDT and CDR2 YNNKEL (reference sequence). The CDR3 runs to 14 residues. This clonotype was obtained from a woman aged 45-65 years with COVID-19, enrolled during active disease. The sequenced material came from peripheral blood. The chain is built from TRBV3-1 (or the pseudogene TRBV3-2) and TRBJ2-2; tentatively, D is TRBD2 (6 bases). The CDR3 DNA sequence: TGTGCCAGCAGCCAAGAAGGACTAAACGGGGAGCTGTTTTTT. Its protein product is CASSQEGLNGELFF.